This T cell receptor (beta chain) is from a study of immune evolution from preneoplasia to lung adenocarcinoma. General observations from the study: From normal lung to invasive adenocarcinoma, top clone frequencies appeared to decrease.

Of note for this clone: Its target is unknown.

Germline CDR1 SGHVS, CDR2 FQNEAQ. Trimming removed 5 bases at V and 4 bases at J, with 6 bases between. The CDR3 has 12 residues. Generated by immunoSEQ multiplex PCR, the TCRdb table keeps only in-frame clones and is missing some. The data contain 8,000 to 8,500 clones, about four fifths of them singletons. Each case's diagnosis was confirmed by two pathologists on H&E. The V and J genes are TRBV7-8 and TRBJ1-3; D ambiguous. The sequence was collected from a person aged 55-80 years with lung adenocarcinoma. Sequenced sample: FFPE adjacent normal lung tissue. In nucleotides, the CDR3 is TGTGCCAGCAGCCCCGGAGGAAACACCATATATTTT. The encoded protein is CASSPGGNTIYF. The full variable domain, in which reference TRBV7-8 and TRBJ1-3 provide the parts outside the CDR3, is GAGVSQSPRYKVAKRGQDVALRCDPISGHVSLFWYQQALGQGPEFLTYFQNEAQLDKSGLPSDRFFAERPEGSVSTLKIQRTQQEDSAVYLCASSPGGNTIYFGEGSWLTVV.